This TCR beta chain was recovered during a study of T-cell memory formation after mild COVID-19. Study-level background: Among the donors, TCR clusters were largely specific to each donor.

TCRdb re-called the 5' RACE reads with MiXCR, one entry per CDR3 protein. The sample holds under 250,000 distinct CDR3 sequences, just over 15% seen once. CDR1 DFQATT and CDR2 SNEGSKA come from the germline V gene (reference sequence). The length of the CDR3 is 15 residues. Deletions cut 7 bases from V and 14 bases from J, with 27 bases between. This clonotype was detected only a few times. The sample consisted of PBMCs or a T cell subset sorted from them (not recorded which). The TCR was taken from an adult woman who had mild COVID-19 (a few samples of this study predate the infection). Cell type and time point are not known. This rearrangement joins TRBV20-1 to TRBJ1-6; unclear D gene. The CDR3 sequence is CSVRNQFIPGDSLHF. In DNA form, the CDR3 reads TGCAGTGTCAGGAATCAGTTTATCCCCGGAGATTCCCTCCACTTT.